Each of the 26 T cell receptor beta chains below was sequenced from the same sample in a study of CD8+ T cells in alopecia areata. Once RNA had been extracted, it was reverse transcribed into cDNA to act as the sequencing template. Measured with immunoSEQ multiplex PCR; TCRdb has only the in-frame clones, and not every one. The data show about 160,000 clones, 65% seen once. The treatment denotes: oral pan-JAK inhibitor, 5-10 mg twice daily. This sample comprised CD4+ T cells sorted from blood, obtained at week 4, from a patient treated with tofacitinib. These receptors all come from a human donor with alopecia areata.

This clone appeared a few times. The V call is TRBV29-1, the J call TRBJ2-1; D unresolved. Trimming shortened V by 4 bases and J by 6 bases, and 13 bases separated the two germline ends. Germline lookup yields CDR1 SQVTM and CDR2 ANQGSEA. This CDR3 is 13 amino acids long. The CDR3 DNA reads as TGCAGCGTTGTACAGCATCTACTCAATGAGCAGTTCTTC. The encoded protein is CSVVQHLLNEQFF.

J is TRBJ2-1 and V is TRBV9, with 8 bases that match TRBD1. This CDR3 is built from 15 residues. CDR1 and CDR2 (germline): SGDLS, YYNGEE. V shed 1 base and J 5 bases; nucleotides not matched to a gene: 5. CDR3 sequence reads: CASSVSGGGNNEQFF. CDR3 nucleotides: TGTGCCAGCAGCGTATCAGGGGGCGGAAACAATGAGCAGTTCTTC.

CDR3 residues: CASTPTTSTDTQYF. The CDR3 bases are TGTGCCAGCACCCCGACTACCTCCACAGATACGCAGTATTTT. This chain uses TRBV9 with TRBJ2-3; maybe TRBD2 (5 bases). Between the trimmed V and J ends, which lost 6 bases and 2 bases, there was a span of 13 bases. This CDR3 is 14 amino acids long. Germline assignment: CDR1 SGDLS and CDR2 YYNGEE.

This clone was counted a few times. The genes are TRBV4-1 and TRBJ2-1; 8 bases line up with TRBD2. Germline V gene sequence: CDR1 MGHRA, CDR2 YSYEKL. V shed 4 bases, J shed 5 bases, and the junction held 7 bases outside the gene matches. The CDR3 is 15 amino acids. The CDR3 loop reads CASSPTGTRNNEQFF. The CDR3 nucleotides are TGCGCCAGCAGCCCCACCGGGACTAGGAACAATGAGCAGTTCTTC.

This clone showed up just a few times. The V call is TRBV10-3, the J call TRBJ1-2; 7 nucleotides align to TRBD1. J gave up 2 bases and V 4 bases, and 1 base lay outside the gene matches. The CDR3 runs 13 residues. The germline V gene encodes CDR1 ENHRY and CDR2 SYGVKD. As DNA, the CDR3 is TGTGCCATCAGTGGGGGACAGAACTATGGCTACACCTTC. Encoded protein: CAISGGQNYGYTF.

The chain is built from TRBV6-6 and TRBJ1-1; D is unresolved. CDR3 size: 11 residues. Trimming shortened V by 9 bases and J by 1 base, and 6 bases separated the two germline ends. From germline, CDR1 is MNHNY and CDR2 SVGAGI (reference sequence). For the CDR3, the DNA is TGTGCCAGTGGCAAGAACACTGAAGCTTTCTTT. Translating gives CASGKNTEAFF.

The CDR3 DNA sequence: TGTGCCAGCACCTGGACAGATACGCAGTATTTT. Translation gives CASTWTDTQYF. This chain uses TRBV2 with TRBJ2-3, with D unresolved. CDR1 SNHLY and CDR2 FYNNEI come from the germline V gene. This CDR3 comprises 11 residues. The ends were cut back, 7 bases at V and 3 bases at J, with 5 bases in the middle.

This clone has only a few counts. The rearrangement links TRBV27 to TRBJ1-5, with a tentative D call TRBD1 (5 bases). The CDR3 sequence is 13 residues long. Trimming left V 6 bases short and J 6 bases short, with 12 bases between. From germline, CDR1 is MNHEY and CDR2 SMNVEV (reference sequence). The CDR3 here is CASSQGVRQPQHF. For the CDR3, the DNA is TGTGCCAGCAGCCAAGGGGTACGTCAGCCCCAGCATTTT.

The chain recombines TRBV6-5 with TRBJ2-5, with TRBD2 as a possible D gene (6 bases). Between the trimmed V and J ends, which lost 6 bases and 7 bases, there was a span of 12 bases. This CDR3 region has 12 residues. CDR1 and CDR2 (germline): MNHEY, SVGAGI. This CDR3 is CASRGGVATQYF. CDR3 nucleotide sequence: TGTGCCAGCAGGGGCGGGGTGGCGACCCAGTACTTC.

This chain uses TRBV9 with TRBJ1-1; a weak D match, TRBD1 (6 bases). V shed 0 bases and J shed 6 bases, with 15 bases lying between them. Germline assignment: CDR1 SGDLS and CDR2 YYNGEE. This CDR3 is built from 15 residues. CDR3 DNA: TGTGCCAGCAGCGTAGTTGCAGGGGAGGTCGCTGAAGCTTTCTTT. Translation: CASSVVAGEVAEAFF.

The table lists this clone with a count of one. The chain combines TRBV5-1 with TRBJ2-7; 9 positions agree with TRBD1. This CDR3 is 14 amino acids long. From germline, CDR1 is SGHRS and CDR2 YFSETQ. J gave up 3 bases and V 7 bases, and 8 bases lay outside the gene matches. Written as DNA, the CDR3 is TGCGCCAGCCGCCCCGGGACAGGGTACTACGAGCAGTACTTC. Amino acid sequence: CASRPGTGYYEQYF.

CDR3 protein: CASRFQAGGSYEQYF. For the CDR3, the DNA is TGCGCCAGCAGGTTTCAGGCAGGGGGCTCCTACGAGCAGTACTTC. The V call is TRBV5-1, the J call TRBJ2-7; 7 bases line up with TRBD1. Germline loops: CDR1 SGHRS, CDR2 YFSETQ. V lost 5 bases to trimming and J lost 0 bases; unmatched junction nucleotides: 8. This CDR3 region has 15 residues.

A few counts support this clone. The V call is TRBV19, the J call TRBJ1-1; D unresolved. The germline V gene has CDR1 LNHDA and CDR2 SQIVND (reference sequence). The CDR3 is made up of 14 amino acids. The V gene lost 9 bases and the J gene lost 2 bases, with 16 bases spanning the gap. CDR3: CASAPRLGNTEAFF. In nucleotides, the CDR3 is TGTGCCAGCGCGCCGAGACTGGGAAACACTGAAGCTTTCTTT.

This clone appeared a few times. The gene calls are TRBV6-5 and TRBJ1-1; 7 bases agree with TRBD1. There are 12 residues in the CDR3. V was pared by 7 bases and J by 9 bases, with 8 bases of the junction left unmatched. The germline V gene has CDR1 MNHEY and CDR2 SVGAGI. Here the CDR3 reads CASTRQGGKAFF. The CDR3 DNA reads as TGTGCCAGCACCAGACAGGGAGGAAAAGCTTTCTTT.

This chain joins TRBV30 and TRBJ1-2, with D tentatively TRBD1 (6 bases). The CDR3 is 11 amino acids. The germline gives CDR1 GTSNPN, CDR2 SVGIG (reference sequence). The ends were cut back, 8 bases at V and 6 bases at J, with 13 bases in the middle. Here the CDR3 DNA reads TGTGCCAGGGGGGGATTGGATGGCTACACCTTC. This codes for CARGGLDGYTF.

This chain joins TRBV7-2 and TRBJ2-2; D gene uncertain. The V end was cut by 5 bases, the J end by 7 bases, with 8 bases between. The CDR3 spans 12 residues. Germline loops: CDR1 SGHTA, CDR2 FQGNSA. This chain's CDR3 is CASSRYYGELFF. CDR3 sequence (DNA): TGTGCCAGCAGCCGATATTACGGGGAGCTGTTTTTT.

The chain is built from TRBV2 and TRBJ2-3; TRBD1 matches at 8 bases. CDR3 length: 14 amino acids. The germline V gene has CDR1 SNHLY and CDR2 FYNNEI. Trimming removed 3 bases from V and 3 bases from J; junction bases left unmatched: 2. The chain's CDR3 is CASSDDRGTDTQYF. The CDR3 coding sequence is TGTGCCAGCAGTGACGACAGGGGAACAGATACGCAGTATTTT.

Points on this clone: The sample holds other DNA sequences that translate to the same CDR3. This chain uses TRBV30 with TRBJ2-5; D is perhaps TRBD2 (5 bases). CDR1 and CDR2 from the germline V gene are GTSNPN and SVGIG (reference sequence). V was pared by 2 bases and J by 5 bases, with 6 bases between. The CDR3 runs to 11 residues. The CDR3 region has the DNA TGTGCCTGGAGTCCGGGGGAGACCCAGTACTTC. Its protein product is CAWSPGETQYF.

This clone was counted between two and nine times. DNA of the CDR3: TGTGCCAGCAGCTCTCGACATGCTGATAATGAAAAACTGTTTTTT. It codes for CASSSRHADNEKLFF. The chain joins TRBV5-6 to TRBJ1-4; no clear D gene. CDR1 and CDR2 (germline): SGHDT, YYEEEE. Trimming removed 3 bases at V and 4 bases at J, with 13 bases between. This CDR3 region has 15 residues.

This chain joins TRBV9 and TRBJ2-2, with 12 bases aligning to TRBD2. Per germline, CDR1 SGDLS and CDR2 YYNGEE. Germline trimming cut 4 bases from V and 5 bases from J; bases unmatched to any gene: 6. This CDR3 spans 16 amino acids. The CDR3 region is CASSLTSGGVTGELFF. The CDR3 nucleotides are TGTGCCAGCAGCCTGACTAGCGGGGGTGTGACCGGGGAGCTGTTTTTT.

The chain recombines TRBV30 with TRBJ2-7; D could derive from TRBD1 or TRBD2 (6 bases each). The CDR3 is 12 residues long. V lost 3 bases to trimming and J lost 2 bases, with 8 bases between them. Germline values: CDR1 GTSNPN, CDR2 SVGIG (reference sequence). This CDR3 reads CAWRRGPYEQYF. The CDR3 region has the DNA TGTGCCTGGAGACGGGGGCCCTACGAGCAGTACTTC.

The rearrangement links TRBV7-9 to TRBJ2-3, with D tentatively TRBD1 or TRBD2 (5 bases each). Germline loops: CDR1 SEHNR, CDR2 FQNEAQ (reference sequence). This CDR3 is built from 16 residues. The V gene lost 5 bases and the J gene lost 4 bases, with 19 bases spanning the gap. DNA of the CDR3: TGTGCCAGCAGCGCCGGGACCCGACCTCTCGCAGATACGCAGTATTTT. Its protein is CASSAGTRPLADTQYF. Filled out from reference TRBV7-9 and TRBJ2-3, the complete variable domain reads DTGVSQNPRHKITKRGQNVTFRCDPISEHNRLYWYRQTLGQGPEFLTYFQNEAQLEKSRLLSDRFSAERPKGSFSTLEIQRTEQGDSAMYLCASSAGTRPLADTQYFGPGTRLTVL.

This clone was counted a single time. This chain uses TRBV25-1 with TRBJ1-6; perhaps TRBD1 as D (6 bases). Germline-derived CDR1 and CDR2 are MGHDK and SYGVNS. V shed 3 bases and J shed 6 bases, with 18 bases lying between them. The CDR3 loop spans 17 amino acids. The CDR3 reads CASSEGNMGAANSPLHF. The CDR3 nucleotides read TGTGCCAGCAGTGAGGGGAATATGGGGGCCGCTAATTCACCCCTCCACTTT.

The V call is TRBV27, the J call TRBJ2-7; a possible D gene is TRBD2 (5 bases). The V gene's germline CDR1 is MNHEY and CDR2 SMNVEV (reference sequence). The CDR3 spans 18 residues. V lost 5 bases and J 2 bases, leaving 25 bases between the germline ends. Written as DNA, the CDR3 is TGTGCCAGCAGTCAATATAGTCATGACGGCGGGCGGGCCTACGAGCAGTACTTC. Residues: CASSQYSHDGGRAYEQYF.

The V gene is TRBV29-1, the J gene TRBJ1-1, with D unresolved. The length of the CDR3 is 13 residues. Germline CDR1 reads SQVTM; CDR2 reads ANQGSEA. V lost 3 bases and J lost 8, with 16 bases in between. CDR3 amino acids: CSVEMVQVGEAFF. The CDR3 nucleotides read TGCAGCGTTGAGATGGTTCAGGTCGGAGAAGCTTTCTTT.

This rearrangement joins TRBV25-1 to TRBJ2-6; no definite D call. Germline V gene data show CDR1 as MGHDK and CDR2 as SYGVNS. The CDR3 is 15 amino acids. Trimming cost V 1 base and J 0 bases, with 4 bases left between them. The CDR3 region has the DNA TGTGCCAGCAGTGAATGGACCTCTGGGGCCAACGTCCTGACTTTC. It encodes CASSEWTSGANVLTF.